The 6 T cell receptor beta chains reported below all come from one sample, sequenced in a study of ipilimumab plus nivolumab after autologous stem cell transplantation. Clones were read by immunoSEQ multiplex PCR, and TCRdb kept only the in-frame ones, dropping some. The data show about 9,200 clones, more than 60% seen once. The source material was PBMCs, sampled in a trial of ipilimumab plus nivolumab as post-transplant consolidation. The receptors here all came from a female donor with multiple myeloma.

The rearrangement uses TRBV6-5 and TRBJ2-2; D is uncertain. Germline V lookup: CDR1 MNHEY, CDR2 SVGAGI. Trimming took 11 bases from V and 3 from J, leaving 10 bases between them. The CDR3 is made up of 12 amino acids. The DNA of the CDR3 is TGTGCCTCCTGTGGGGACACCGGGGAGCTGTTTTTT. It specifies CASCGDTGELFF.

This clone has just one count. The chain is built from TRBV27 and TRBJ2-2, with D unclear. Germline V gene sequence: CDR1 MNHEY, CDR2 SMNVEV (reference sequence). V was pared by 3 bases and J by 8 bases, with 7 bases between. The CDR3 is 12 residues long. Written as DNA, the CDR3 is TGTGCCAGCAGTTTTCCGAGTGGGGAGCTGTTTTTT. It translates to CASSFPSGELFF.

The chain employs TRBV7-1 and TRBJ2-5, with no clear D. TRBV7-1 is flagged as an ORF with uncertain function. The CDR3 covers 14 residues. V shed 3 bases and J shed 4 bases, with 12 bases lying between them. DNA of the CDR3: TGTGCCAGCAGCTCGACGTCGTGGGGAGAGACCCAGTACTTC. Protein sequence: CASSSTSWGETQYF.

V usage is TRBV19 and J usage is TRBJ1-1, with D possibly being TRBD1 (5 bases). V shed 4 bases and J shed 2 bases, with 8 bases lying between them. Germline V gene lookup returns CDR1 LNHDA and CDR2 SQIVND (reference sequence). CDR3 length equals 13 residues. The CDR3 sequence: CASSTQANTEAFF. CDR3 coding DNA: TGTGCCAGTAGTACACAGGCCAACACTGAAGCTTTCTTT.

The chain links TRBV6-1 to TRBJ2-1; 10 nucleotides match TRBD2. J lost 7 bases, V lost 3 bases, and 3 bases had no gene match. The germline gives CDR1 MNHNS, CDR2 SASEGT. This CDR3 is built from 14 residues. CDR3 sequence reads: CASSDGAGGNEQFF. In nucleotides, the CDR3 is TGTGCCAGCAGTGACGGAGCGGGGGGGAATGAGCAGTTCTTC.

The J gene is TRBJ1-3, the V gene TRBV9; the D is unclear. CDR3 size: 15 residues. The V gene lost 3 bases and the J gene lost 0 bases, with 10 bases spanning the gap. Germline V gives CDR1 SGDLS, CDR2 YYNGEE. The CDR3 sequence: CASSALVSSGNTIYF. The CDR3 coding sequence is TGTGCCAGCAGCGCCTTAGTAAGCTCTGGAAACACCATATATTTT.